The sequence of this T cell receptor (beta chain) was determined in a study of cytomegalovirus exposure and HLA in healthy donors. General study results and limits: The study found most TCR sequences rare, yet found some public TCRs in many donors. Based on reports, TCR beta sequences accurately predicted HLA-A and HLA-B alleles for most subjects. With later analysis, a missense DCLRE1C variant became linked to TCR beta V- and J-gene trimming.

V lost 4 bases and J lost 1, with 9 bases in between. CDR3 size: 13 residues. Germline loops: CDR1 SGDLS, CDR2 YYNGEE. This clone was seen a few times. The antigen is unknown. In the PCR, 60 Vbeta and 13 Jbeta primers were used. Using immunoSEQ multiplex PCR, the repertoire was profiled, and TCRdb retains in-frame clones only, with some absent. The sample shows 150,000 to 250,000 clones, more than 65% of them seen only once. The sequenced sample consisted of PBMCs. This chain connects TRBV9 to TRBJ2-7; D may be TRBD1 (7 bases). The clonotype comes from a girl between 5 and 17 years old in good health and CMV-seropositive. The CDR3 bases are TGTGCCAGCAGCTCAGGGGGGTCCTACGAGCAGTACTTC. It yields the protein CASSSGGSYEQYF.